This TCR beta chain was recorded in a study of vaccination effects on CD4 cells after COVID-19. With the ViraFEST assay, the study expanded antigen-specific CD4+ T cells using viral peptide pools, then sequenced them. Researchers isolated CD4+ T cells once less than twelve days of culture had elapsed. Each participant was given two doses of one vaccine (BNT162b2 or mRNA-1273). Cultures of about 2 million PBMC per well contained roughly 9.4 IU/ml IL-2 plus 10 ug/ml peptides. Libraries were prepared by immunoSEQ multiplex PCR; TCRdb keeps only in-frame clonotypes and omits some of them. The repertoire consists of fewer than 40,000 clones, with almost 85% occurring once and the leading ten covering roughly 2%. This clone was seen more than once but under ten times. Its specificity is not known. V was cut by 0 bases and J by 4 bases, with 14 bases left in between. Germline V gives CDR1 SGHRS, CDR2 YFSETQ. The CDR3 loop spans 16 amino acids.

The chain is built from TRBV5-1 and TRBJ2-1; a weak D match, TRBD1 (8 bases). The sample here was CD4+ T cells from PBMCs cultured with HCoV-NL63 spike peptides, taken after COVID-19 vaccination. The sequence was obtained from a human donor who received a COVID-19 vaccine. Some clones in this sample may be carry-over from other donors' samples. CDR3 DNA: TGCGCCAGCAGCTTGGCCCCACAGGGGGGGTACAATGAGCAGTTCTTC. Its translation is CASSLAPQGGYNEQFF.